One and the same sample provided the 8 T cell receptor beta chains below, sequenced in a study of patients and donors after allogeneic stem cell transplantation. TCRdb recomputed calls from the RT-PCR reads with MiXCR, one row per CDR3 protein. The table lists roughly 880,000 distinct CDR3 sequences, 18% of them singletons. The sequencing sample was made of blood, either unsorted or a sorted T cell fraction (not recorded which). Receptor source: a human donor who was either an allogeneic HSCT recipient or a stem cell or donor lymphocyte infusion donor (not recorded which). It is not recorded whose cells these are; they may come from a transplant donor.

CDR3 coding DNA: TGCAGTGCTAGACAGCTTTTACAAGAGACCCAGTACTTC. Amino acid sequence: CSARQLLQETQYF. The chain links TRBV20-1 to TRBJ2-5; D remains unclear. CDR1 DFQATT and CDR2 SNEGSKA come from the germline V gene (reference sequence). The germline V and J ends were trimmed by 2 bases and 2 bases, with 9 bases remaining between them. CDR3 length: 13 amino acids.

This clonotype was picked up one time. This sequence joins TRBV20-1 and TRBJ1-6; TRBD1 matches at 9 bases. V gave up 7 bases and J gave up 9 bases; unmatched junction bases: 7. CDR3 length: 13 amino acids. Germline CDR1 and CDR2: DFQATT and SNEGSKA (reference sequence). CDR3 loop: CSGLTGGPSPLHF. The DNA of the CDR3 is TGCAGTGGCCTCACAGGGGGCCCTTCACCCCTCCACTTT.

The chain carries TRBV24-1 and TRBJ2-1, with 10 bases aligning to TRBD2. The germline V gene encodes CDR1 KGHDR and CDR2 SFDVKD. The junction had 6 bases not matched to a gene; V was cut back by 1 base and J by 4 bases. The length of the CDR3 is 17 residues. The CDR3 DNA reads as TGTGCCACCAGTGATTTCATAGCGGGGGGAACTTACAATGAGCAGTTCTTC. Translated, it gives CATSDFIAGGTYNEQFF.

This clonotype was found a few times. This sequence joins TRBV11-2 and TRBJ2-7; no clear D gene. Trimming stripped 2 bases from V and 6 bases from J, with 5 bases between. Germline V lookup: CDR1 SGHAT, CDR2 FQNNGV. The CDR3 covers 11 residues. In DNA form, the CDR3 reads TGTGCCAGCAGCTTAAATATCGAGCAGTACTTC. This gives the protein CASSLNIEQYF.

The chain recombines TRBV11-2 with TRBJ2-2; 7 nucleotides agree with TRBD2. Germline values: CDR1 SGHAT, CDR2 FQNNGV. V lost 3 bases and J lost 2; bases outside the gene matches: 6. This CDR3 is built from 16 residues. The CDR3 DNA sequence: TGTGCCAGCAGCTTGGTGGCGGGGGACAACACCGGGGAGCTGTTTTTT. Its translation is CASSLVAGDNTGELFF. The full variable domain, completed using reference TRBV11-2 and TRBJ2-2, is EAGVAQSPRYKIIEKRQSVAFWCNPISGHATLYWYQQILGQGPKLLIQFQNNGVVDDSQLPKDRFSAERLKGVDSTLKIQPAKLEDSAVYLCASSLVAGDNTGELFFGEGSRLTVL.

A few counts support this clonotype. The rearrangement joins TRBV20-1 to TRBJ1-2, with 9 bases matching TRBD1. The CDR3 has 18 residues. Trimming removed 3 bases from V and 6 bases from J; junction bases left unmatched: 20. Germline V gene lookup returns CDR1 DFQATT and CDR2 SNEGSKA (reference sequence). The CDR3 protein is CSASGWAGTGLPGDGYTF. In nucleotides, the CDR3 is TGCAGTGCTAGTGGCTGGGCCGGGACAGGGCTCCCAGGCGATGGCTACACCTTC.

This clonotype was seen repeatedly, ten times or more. The rearrangement joins TRBV12-3 or TRBV12-4 to TRBJ1-4; tentative D call: TRBD1 (5 bases). This CDR3 is 15 amino acids long. The V and J ends lost 1 base and 5 bases respectively, with 11 bases between them. Written as DNA, the CDR3 is TGTGCCAGCAGTTTAGGGCAGGGAAGAAATGAAAAACTGTTTTTT. Translating gives CASSLGQGRNEKLFF.

This clonotype was counted a few times. The chain links TRBV25-1 to TRBJ1-5; TRBD1 matches 11 bases. V lost 1 base and J lost 0; bases outside the gene matches: 14. Germline CDR1 reads MGHDK; CDR2 reads SYGVNS. The CDR3 is made up of 21 amino acids. CDR3 sequence: CASSESGTGGRRPYSNQPQHF. The CDR3 DNA is TGTGCCAGCAGTGAATCCGGGACAGGGGGTAGAAGGCCGTATAGCAATCAGCCCCAGCATTTT.